These T cell receptor beta chains were read from a single sample in a study of T cell responses to AZD1222 COVID-19 vaccine. TCRdb keeps only in-frame clones here, not all; method: immunoSEQ multiplex PCR. The sample has about 150,000 clones, 90% seen once. The material was peripheral blood, obtained 28 days after the second AZD1222 dose. The receptors come from an adult who received the AZD1222 COVID-19 vaccine. CDR3s include the opening cysteine and the closing phenylalanine or tryptophan.

V gene: TRBV7-4
J gene: TRBJ1-3
CDR3 protein: CASSLREETGNTIYF

V gene: TRBV7-8
J gene: TRBJ2-7
CDR3 protein: CASSAGTGTGASEQYF

V gene: TRBV19
J gene: TRBJ2-7
CDR3 protein: CATAQGLLYEQYF

V gene: TRBV6-1
J gene: TRBJ1-4
CDR3 protein: CASSEIGRSNEKLFF

V gene: TRBV7-9
J gene: TRBJ2-1
CDR3 protein: CASSLGERVDYNEQFF

V gene: TRBV5-1
J gene: TRBJ2-5
CDR3 protein: CASSLGGEETQYF

V gene: TRBV2
J gene: TRBJ1-2
CDR3 protein: CARSTGGGYGYTF

V gene: TRBV3-1/TRBV3-2
J gene: TRBJ2-1
CDR3 protein: CASSQDGTSGSYNEQFF

V gene: TRBV19
J gene: TRBJ2-7
CDR3 protein: CASSMTSGEIYEQYF

V gene: TRBV27
J gene: TRBJ2-7
CDR3 protein: CASSSSMGYEQYF

V gene: TRBV7-8
J gene: TRBJ1-4
CDR3 protein: CASSLHPTNEKLFF

V gene: TRBV18
J gene: TRBJ1-2
CDR3 protein: CASSRAGTGENYGYTF

V gene: TRBV7-7
J gene: TRBJ2-2
CDR3 protein: CASRGGQGNTGELFF

V gene: TRBV27
J gene: TRBJ2-7
CDR3 protein: CASRSVGEQYF

V gene: TRBV7-9
J gene: TRBJ2-1
CDR3 protein: CASRKPPRAGDNEQFF

V gene: TRBV10-2
J gene: TRBJ1-2
CDR3 protein: CASARDSYGYTF

V gene: TRBV23-1
J gene: TRBJ1-3
CDR3 protein: CASSRDSHSGNTIYF